What follows are 5 T cell receptor beta chains derived from one specimen sequenced in a study of STAT5B mutations in CD4+ large granular lymphocyte leukemia. Using immunoSEQ multiplex PCR, the repertoire was profiled, and TCRdb retains in-frame clones only, with some absent. The sample includes fewer than 35,000 clones, approximately 74% of them seen just once. Sequences were obtained from CD4+ T cells from blood buffy coats. Source of these receptors: a human donor in good health.

The J gene is TRBJ2-5, the V gene TRBV5-6, with D possibly TRBD2 on 5 matching bases. CDR3 length: 14 residues. Germline lookup yields CDR1 SGHDT and CDR2 YYEEEE. With 0 bases removed from V and 0 bases from J, the gap between germline ends came to 6 bases. CDR3 residues: CASSLVDYQETQYF. The CDR3 DNA reads TGTGCCAGCAGCTTGGTGGACTACCAAGAGACCCAGTACTTC.

The V gene is TRBV28, the J gene TRBJ2-4, with D perhaps assigned TRBD1 or TRBD2 (6 bases each). The CDR3 totals 17 residues. V shed 5 bases and J shed 0 bases, with 17 bases lying between them. The germline V gene encodes CDR1 MDHEN and CDR2 SYDVKM. The CDR3 is CASSPAGQLLAKNIQYF. For the CDR3, the DNA is TGTGCCAGCAGTCCCGCGGGACAACTACTAGCCAAAAACATTCAGTACTTC.

This clone turned up a few times. Written as DNA, the CDR3 is TGCAGCGTTGGAGCCCGGCTAAACACTGAAGCTTTCTTT. This sequence encodes CSVGARLNTEAFF. The chain links TRBV29-1 to TRBJ1-1; no firm D call. V shed 4 bases and J shed 2 bases, with 11 bases lying between them. CDR3 length: 13 residues. CDR1 and CDR2 from the germline V gene are SQVTM and ANQGSEA. Full variable domain (remainder filled in from reference TRBV29-1 and TRBJ1-1): SAVISQKPSRDICQRGTSLTIQCQVDSQVTMMFWYRQQPGQSLTLIATANQGSEATYESGFVIDKFPISRPNLTFSTLTVSNMSPEDSSIYLCSVGARLNTEAFFGQGTRLTVV.

The V call is TRBV28, the J call TRBJ2-5; TRBD1 might be the D (5 bases). V was pared by 6 bases and J by 5 bases, with 10 bases between. CDR3 size: 12 residues. Germline V gives CDR1 MDHEN, CDR2 SYDVKM. The CDR3 spells CASSSTVETQYF. The CDR3, as DNA: TGTGCCAGCAGCTCGACAGTGGAGACCCAGTACTTC.

The chain joins TRBV19 to TRBJ1-5; no clear D gene. The germline V and J ends were trimmed by 6 bases and 0 bases, with 18 bases remaining between them. Germline lookup yields CDR1 LNHDA and CDR2 SQIVND (reference sequence). The CDR3 covers 17 residues. CDR3: CASRPNLRRDSNQPQHF. CDR3 nucleotides: TGTGCCAGTAGACCTAATCTGAGAAGGGATAGCAATCAGCCCCAGCATTTT.